This T cell receptor (beta chain) was profiled in a study of T cells after yellow fever vaccination. It was through 5'RACE template switching that TCR cDNA was made, with a universal primer site and UMIs added. Each CDR3 protein gets one entry after TCRdb re-called the 5' RACE reads with MiXCR. The sample lists 250,000 to 350,000 distinct CDR3 sequences, approximately 10% occurring once. This clonotype was seen at least ten times. Sample: CD4+ T cells sorted from PBMCs, taken 5 days after the yellow fever booster vaccination. This TCR was sampled from a man aged 18-30 years who received the YFV17D yellow fever vaccine.

The CDR3 region is CSARARSAGELFF. The DNA of the CDR3 is TGCAGTGCGCGTGCCAGGTCCGCCGGGGAGCTGTTTTTT. V is TRBV20-1 and J is TRBJ2-2; D gene uncertain. This CDR3 is 13 amino acids long. Germline loops: CDR1 DFQATT, CDR2 SNEGSKA (reference sequence). Trimming took 6 bases from V and 6 from J, leaving 14 bases between them.